Listed below are T cell receptor beta chains from one sample, sequenced in a study of regulatory T cells in long-lasting Graves disease. From the multiplex PCR reads, TCRdb called clonotypes with MiXCR, one entry per CDR3 protein. The table shows more than 300,000 distinct CDR3 sequences, with 15% to 18% occurring only once. Sequenced material: peripheral blood mononuclear cells (PBMCs), taken at new diagnosis, from a patient treated with antithyroid drugs. The receptors shown here come from a female donor with Graves disease. CDR3s include the opening cysteine and the closing phenylalanine or tryptophan. Fields, in order: D gene, J gene, clone size, V gene, CDR3 DNA, CDR3 protein. The D gene is left open where the match is weak. Expanded clones get a size class; other rows say once, few or many, or leave the size out.

D gene: TRBD1
J gene: TRBJ1-2
clone size: many
V gene: TRBV5-1
CDR3 DNA: TGCGCCAGCAGACCACTCCAGGGGGCAGGGGGCTACACCTTC
CDR3 protein: CASRPLQGAGGYTF

D gene: NA
J gene: TRBJ2-7
clone size: few
V gene: TRBV2
CDR3 DNA: TGTGCCAGCAACACGGACTTTTCCAATTGGCAGTACTTC
CDR3 protein: CASNTDFSNWQYF

D gene: TRBD1
J gene: TRBJ1-3
clone size: many
V gene: TRBV10-2
CDR3 DNA: TGCGCCAGCAGACTAACCGGGACAGGGGTCACGGTTGGAAACACCATATATTTT
CDR3 protein: CASRLTGTGVTVGNTIYF

D gene: TRBD1
J gene: TRBJ1-5
clone size: many
V gene: TRBV28
CDR3 DNA: TGTGCCAGCACGGCAGGGGGCCCCTATAGCAATCAGCCCCAGCATTTT
CDR3 protein: CASTAGGPYSNQPQHF

D gene: NA
J gene: TRBJ2-7
clone size: many
V gene: TRBV6-4
CDR3 DNA: TGTGCCAGCAGTTACTCGTTTAAGGGCGGGGTTCCTCGGCAGTACTTC
CDR3 protein: CASSYSFKGGVPRQYF

D gene: NA
J gene: TRBJ1-1
clone size: many
V gene: TRBV7-9
CDR3 DNA: TGTGCCAGCAGCTTCAGGGGCGTAAGCACTGAAGCTTTCTTT
CDR3 protein: CASSFRGVSTEAFF

D gene: NA
J gene: TRBJ1-1
clone size: many
V gene: TRBV10-3
CDR3 DNA: TGTGCCATCACCGGATTGGGGGGCCCAAACCCTGAAGCTTTCTTT
CDR3 protein: CAITGLGGPNPEAFF

D gene: NA
J gene: TRBJ1-2
clone size: NA
V gene: TRBV27
CDR3 DNA: TGTGCCAGCAGTCCCTACCCAGGGGCGGGCGGCTACACCTTC
CDR3 protein: CASSPYPGAGGYTF

D gene: NA
J gene: TRBJ2-7
clone size: many
V gene: TRBV28
CDR3 DNA: TGTGCCACTAGAGACGCAGGCCACCCCTACGAGCAGTACTTC
CDR3 protein: CATRDAGHPYEQYF

D gene: NA
J gene: TRBJ1-4
clone size: NA
V gene: TRBV11-2
CDR3 DNA: TGTGCCAGCAGCTTGTCCGGTAGGGGGGACGAAAAACTGTTTTTT
CDR3 protein: CASSLSGRGDEKLFF

D gene: NA
J gene: TRBJ2-2
clone size: many
V gene: TRBV7-3
CDR3 DNA: TGTGCCAGCAGCTACTCCGGTGGGGAGCTGTTTTTT
CDR3 protein: CASSYSGGELFF

D gene: TRBD1
J gene: TRBJ1-2
clone size: many
V gene: TRBV11-2
CDR3 DNA: TGTGCCAGCAGCTTCGGACAGGCAGGTTATGGCTACACCTTC
CDR3 protein: CASSFGQAGYGYTF

D gene: TRBD1
J gene: TRBJ2-5
clone size: many
V gene: TRBV7-9
CDR3 DNA: TGTGCCAGCAGCTTATTCGGGGACAGTCAAGAGACCCAGTACTTC
CDR3 protein: CASSLFGDSQETQYF

D gene: TRBD2
J gene: TRBJ2-6
clone size: NA
V gene: TRBV4-1
CDR3 DNA: TGCGCCAGCAGCCAAGAGGGGGGGAACTCTGGGGCCAACGTCCTGACTTTC
CDR3 protein: CASSQEGGNSGANVLTF

D gene: TRBD1
J gene: TRBJ2-7
clone size: many
V gene: TRBV7-2
CDR3 DNA: TGTGCCAGCAGTTATACCGGGACAGGGAGCTACGAGCAGTACTTC
CDR3 protein: CASSYTGTGSYEQYF

D gene: TRBD2
J gene: TRBJ2-7
clone size: many
V gene: TRBV13
CDR3 DNA: TGTGCCAGCAGCTTAGGGATAGGGGCTAGCGGGAGATACGAGCAGTACTTC
CDR3 protein: CASSLGIGASGRYEQYF

D gene: NA
J gene: TRBJ1-6
clone size: many
V gene: TRBV5-1
CDR3 DNA: TGCGCCAGCAGCTTCGGGGTCCGGAATTCACCCCTCCACTTT
CDR3 protein: CASSFGVRNSPLHF